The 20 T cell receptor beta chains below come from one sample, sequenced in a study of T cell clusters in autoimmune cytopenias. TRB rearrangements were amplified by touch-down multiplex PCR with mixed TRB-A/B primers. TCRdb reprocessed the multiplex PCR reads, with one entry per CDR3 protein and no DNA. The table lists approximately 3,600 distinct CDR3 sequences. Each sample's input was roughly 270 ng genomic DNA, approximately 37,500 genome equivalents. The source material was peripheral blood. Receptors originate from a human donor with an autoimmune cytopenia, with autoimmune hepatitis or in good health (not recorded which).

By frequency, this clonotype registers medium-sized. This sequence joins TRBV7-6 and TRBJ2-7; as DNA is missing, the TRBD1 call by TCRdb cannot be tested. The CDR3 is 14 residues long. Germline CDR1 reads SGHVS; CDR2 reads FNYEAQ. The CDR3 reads CASSLTGTGREQYF.

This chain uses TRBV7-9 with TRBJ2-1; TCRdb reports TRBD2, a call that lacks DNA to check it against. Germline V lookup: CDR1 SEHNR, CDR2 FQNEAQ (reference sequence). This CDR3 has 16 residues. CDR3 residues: CASSPSGSRSYNEQFF.

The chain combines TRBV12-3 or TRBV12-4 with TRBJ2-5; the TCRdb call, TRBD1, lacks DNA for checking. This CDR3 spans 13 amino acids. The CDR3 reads CASSRQGQETQYF.

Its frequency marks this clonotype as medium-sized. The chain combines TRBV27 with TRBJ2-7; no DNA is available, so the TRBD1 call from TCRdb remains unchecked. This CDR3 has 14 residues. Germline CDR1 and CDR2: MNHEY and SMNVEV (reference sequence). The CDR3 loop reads CASRRDRVTHEQYF.

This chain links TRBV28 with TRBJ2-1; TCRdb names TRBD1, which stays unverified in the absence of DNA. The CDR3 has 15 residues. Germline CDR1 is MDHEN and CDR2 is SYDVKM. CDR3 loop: CASSPLLSSYNEQFF.

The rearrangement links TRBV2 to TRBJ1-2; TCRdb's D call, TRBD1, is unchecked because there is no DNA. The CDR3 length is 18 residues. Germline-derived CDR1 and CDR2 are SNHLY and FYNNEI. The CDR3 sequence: CASNDPGQGFVAIYGYTF. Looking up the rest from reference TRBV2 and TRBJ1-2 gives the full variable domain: EPEVTQTPSHQVTQMGQEVILRCVPISNHLYFYWYRQILGQKVEFLVSFYNNEISEKSEIFDDQFSVERPDGSNFTLKIRSTKLEDSAMYFCASNDPGQGFVAIYGYTFGSGTRLTVV.

The CDR3 loop reads CASSHDIGTGFYEQYF. The gene calls are TRBV3-1 and TRBJ2-7; TCRdb indicates TRBD1, and absent DNA this call remains unverified. Per the germline V gene, CDR1 is LGHDT and CDR2 is YNNKEL (reference sequence). The CDR3 has 16 amino acids.

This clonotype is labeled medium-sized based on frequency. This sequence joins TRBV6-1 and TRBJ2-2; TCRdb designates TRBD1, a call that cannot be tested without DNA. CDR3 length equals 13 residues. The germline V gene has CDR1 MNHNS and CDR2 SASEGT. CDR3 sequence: CASRPDRVGELFF.

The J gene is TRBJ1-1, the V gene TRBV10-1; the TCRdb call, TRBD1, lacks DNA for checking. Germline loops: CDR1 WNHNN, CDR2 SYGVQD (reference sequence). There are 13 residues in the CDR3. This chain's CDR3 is CASSASGVHEAFF.

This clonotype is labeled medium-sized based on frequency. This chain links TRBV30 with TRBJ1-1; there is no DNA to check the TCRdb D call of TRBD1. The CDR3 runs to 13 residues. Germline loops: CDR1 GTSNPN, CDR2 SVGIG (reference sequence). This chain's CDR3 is CAWSLTGTALDFF. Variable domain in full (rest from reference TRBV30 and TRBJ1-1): SQTIHQWPATLVQPVGSPLSLECTVEGTSNPNLYWYRQAAGRGLQLLFYSVGIGQISSEVPQNLSASRPQDRQFILSSKKLLLSDSGFYLCAWSLTGTALDFFGQGTRLTVV.

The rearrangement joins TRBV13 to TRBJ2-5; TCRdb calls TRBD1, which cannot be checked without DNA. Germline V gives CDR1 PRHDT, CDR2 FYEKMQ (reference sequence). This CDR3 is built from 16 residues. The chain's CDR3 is CASSLGIIPGGETQYF.

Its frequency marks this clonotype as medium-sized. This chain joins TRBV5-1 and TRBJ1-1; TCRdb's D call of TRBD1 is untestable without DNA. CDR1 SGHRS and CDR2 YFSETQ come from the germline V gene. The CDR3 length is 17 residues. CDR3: CASSPKVWTGAGTEAFF. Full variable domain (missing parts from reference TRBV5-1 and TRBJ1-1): KAGVTQTPRYLIKTRGQQVTLSCSPISGHRSVSWYQQTPGQGLQFLFEYFSETQRNKGNFPGRFSGRQFSNSRSEMNVSTLELGDSALYLCASSPKVWTGAGTEAFFGQGTRLTVV.

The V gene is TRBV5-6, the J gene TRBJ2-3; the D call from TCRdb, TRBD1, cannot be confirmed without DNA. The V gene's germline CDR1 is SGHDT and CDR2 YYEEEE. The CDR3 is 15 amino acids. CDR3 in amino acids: CASVPRRGRSDTQYF.

CDR3: CASSLSLLETQYF. The rearrangement uses TRBV28 and TRBJ2-5. Germline V gives CDR1 MDHEN, CDR2 SYDVKM. The CDR3 runs 13 residues.

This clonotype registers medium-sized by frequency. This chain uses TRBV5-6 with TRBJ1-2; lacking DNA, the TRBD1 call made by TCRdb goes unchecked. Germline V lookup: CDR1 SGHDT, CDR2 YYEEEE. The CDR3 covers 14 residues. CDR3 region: CASQTGTGGYGYTF. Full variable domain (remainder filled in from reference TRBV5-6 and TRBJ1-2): DAGVTQSPTHLIKTRGQQVTLRCSPKSGHDTVSWYQQALGQGPQFIFQYYEEEERQRGNFPDRFSGHQFPNYSSELNVNALLLGDSALYLCASQTGTGGYGYTFGSGTRLTVV.

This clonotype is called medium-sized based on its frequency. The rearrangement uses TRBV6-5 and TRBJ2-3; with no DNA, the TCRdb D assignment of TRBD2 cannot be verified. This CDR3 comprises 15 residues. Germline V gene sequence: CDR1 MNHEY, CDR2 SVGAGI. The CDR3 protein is CASSHLTSGTDTQYF.

CDR3 sequence reads: CAWSLPWGRLMNTEAFF. The rearrangement uses TRBV30 and TRBJ1-1; the TCRdb call, TRBD1, lacks DNA for checking. Per germline, CDR1 GTSNPN and CDR2 SVGIG (reference sequence). The CDR3 is 17 residues long.

CDR3: CASSFGPAGYEQYF. This chain links TRBV28 with TRBJ2-7; TCRdb selects TRBD2, and the lack of DNA leaves this call unchecked. Germline CDR1 is MDHEN and CDR2 is SYDVKM. CDR3 size: 14 residues. Full variable domain (outside the CDR3, taken from reference TRBV28 and TRBJ2-7): DVKVTQSSRYLVKRTGEKVFLECVQDMDHENMFWYRQDPGLGLRLIYFSYDVKMKEKGDIPEGYSVSREKKERFSLILESASTNQTSMYLCASSFGPAGYEQYFGPGTRLTVT.

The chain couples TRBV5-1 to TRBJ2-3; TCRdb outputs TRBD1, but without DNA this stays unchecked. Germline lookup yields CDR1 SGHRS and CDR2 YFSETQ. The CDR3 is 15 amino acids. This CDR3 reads CASSLASGFTDTQYF. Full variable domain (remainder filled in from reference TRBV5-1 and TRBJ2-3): KAGVTQTPRYLIKTRGQQVTLSCSPISGHRSVSWYQQTPGQGLQFLFEYFSETQRNKGNFPGRFSGRQFSNSRSEMNVSTLELGDSALYLCASSLASGFTDTQYFGPGTRLTVL.

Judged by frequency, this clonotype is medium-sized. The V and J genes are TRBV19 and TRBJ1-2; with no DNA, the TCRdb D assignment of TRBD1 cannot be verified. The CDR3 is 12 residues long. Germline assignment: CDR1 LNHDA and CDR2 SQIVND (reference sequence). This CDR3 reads CASNRLGEGYTF.